This TCR beta chain was sequenced during a study of cytomegalovirus exposure and HLA in healthy donors. Study-wide results and caveats: The study reported that TCR beta sequences accurately predicted HLA-A and HLA-B alleles in most subjects. DRB1 had the most TCR associations and HLA-C the fewest, a later analysis found, with rates varying by HLA locus.

Per the germline V gene, CDR1 is SGDLS and CDR2 is YYNGEE. CDR3 length: 12 amino acids. Note on this clone: Its specificity is unknown.

Researchers ran the PCR with 60 Vbeta and 13 Jbeta primers. Some clones are missing from TCRdb's copy, which holds only in-frame ones; the method was immunoSEQ multiplex PCR. The table has about 130,000 clones, about two thirds seen once. This clonotype was obtained from a young man in good health and CMV-seronegative. The V and J genes are TRBV9 and TRBJ2-5; no definite D call. Matching the DNA end better, TRBJ2-7 makes the J call doubtful. What was sequenced was PBMCs. The CDR3 spells CASSVGSYEQYF. In DNA, the CDR3 is TGTGCCAGCAGCGTAGGAAGTTACGAGCAGTACTTC.